The source of this T cell receptor beta chain is a study of T cell responses to AZD1222 COVID-19 vaccine. Notes on this clone: Its antigen is currently unknown.

Study-level points and caveats: The repertoires were collected only after the peak T cell response. The donors showed a predominance of white British ancestry and of females, with possible underestimation of clonal diversity. Spike-wide coverage was observed for vaccine-associated CD4 TCRs, with dominant responses at 160-218 and 743-854. Regions left unmutated in variants are reportedly the target of nearly half of spike-specific TCRs.

The method was immunoSEQ multiplex PCR; TCRdb's version includes in-frame clones alone and lacks a portion of them. The sample shows 95,000 to 150,000 clones, approximately 90% of them seen only once. The TCR was taken from an adult in good health. Sequenced material: peripheral blood, taken on day 0 of AZD1222 vaccination.

CDR3 nucleotides: TGTGCCAGCAGTTACTCGGCGGTTCGGGCTGGGTACTTC. It translates to CASSYSAVRAGYF. This chain joins TRBV6-6 and TRBJ2-4; D not certain. Between the trimmed V and J ends, which lost 0 bases and 15 bases, there was a span of 15 bases. CDR3 size: 13 residues. From germline, CDR1 is MNHNY and CDR2 SVGAGI (reference sequence).